This T cell receptor beta chain came from a study of molecular identifiers for immune sequencing clone quantification. Germline V gives CDR1 SGHRS, CDR2 YFSETQ. CDR3 length: 16 amino acids. Trimming removed 0 bases from V and 1 base from J, with 14 bases in between. One entry per CDR3 protein, called by TCRdb with MiXCR from the PCR reads. The repertoire holds some 680,000 distinct CDR3 sequences, with roughly 25% as singletons. The rearrangement joins TRBV5-1 to TRBJ2-7; possibly TRBD1 or TRBD2 for D (6 bases each). Source material: naive CD8+ T cells from blood, with Jurkat cell RNA spiked in. As for subset: FACS-sorted CD8+CD4-CCR7+CD45RA+ naive T cells. This sequence originates from a human donor in good health. Some libraries in this study had Jurkat cell RNA spiked in. CDR3 in DNA: TGCGCCAGCAGCTTGGTGGGGGGCCCGGCGTCCTACGAGCAGTACTTC. It codes for CASSLVGGPASYEQYF. The variable domain in full, completed from reference TRBV5-1 and TRBJ2-7, reads KAGVTQTPRYLIKTRGQQVTLSCSPISGHRSVSWYQQTPGQGLQFLFEYFSETQRNKGNFPGRFSGRQFSNSRSEMNVSTLELGDSALYLCASSLVGGPASYEQYFGPGTRLTVT.